This is a list of T cell receptor beta chains from one sample in a study of memory CD4+ T cells and cytomegalovirus serostatus. Sequencing was performed with immunoSEQ multiplex PCR; in TCRdb, only in-frame clones are kept and a portion is missing. Of under 40,000 clones in the sample, 79% were seen once. Sequencing was carried out using memory CD4+ T cells from blood. These TCRs come from an adult in good health and CMV-seropositive. The CDR3 runs from the conserved cysteine through the conserved F or W.

j_call | v_call | cdr3_aa
TRBJ1-2 | TRBV7-3 | CASSLGAEYGYTF
TRBJ2-5 | TRBV4-2 | CASSQRRDQETQYF
TRBJ2-1 | TRBV7-2 | CASSLAFSSYNEQFF
TRBJ2-5 | TRBV5-4 | CASSFDRASATQYF
TRBJ1-1 | TRBV12-5 | CASAKTPGGEAFF
TRBJ1-2 | TRBV2 | CASIVGAKANYGYTF
TRBJ1-1 | TRBV19 | CASSIGEGFTEAFF
TRBJ2-1 | TRBV19 | CASSDLGGSGRAGNEQFF
TRBJ1-2 | TRBV5-1 | CASSLSGEGYTF
TRBJ2-7 | TRBV28 | CASRSGSLSYEQYF
TRBJ2-3 | TRBV6-1 | CASSEYDWSGVTLDTQYF
TRBJ1-5 | TRBV19 | CASSIMGGNQPQHF
TRBJ2-5 | TRBV5-1 | CASSLEGPAETQYF
TRBJ1-1 | TRBV6-5 | CASSLVKNTEAFF
TRBJ2-3 | TRBV29-1 | CSVRQGIRTDTQYF
TRBJ2-1 | TRBV7-6 | CASSPASAGGPLEQFF